What follows describes a single TCR beta chain. Its target is unknown. The conserved closing phenylalanine or tryptophan is absent in this CDR3, likely reflecting a read error. This CDR3 has 14 amino acids. Germline loops: CDR1 SGDLS, CDR2 YYNGEE. The data belong to a study of breast tumors, draining lymph nodes, adjacent tissues. Regarding the study as a whole: Tumor TCR diversity was below lymph nodes but above nontumor tissue.

Samples came from axillary lymph nodes draining the breast cancer. TCRdb passed the multiplex PCR reads through MiXCR, listing each CDR3 protein once. Of around 230,000 distinct CDR3 sequences listed, approximately 36% are singletons. This sequence originates from a female donor with breast cancer. Some clones in this sample may be carry-over from other donors' samples. The chain is built from TRBV9 and TRBJ1-2; 10 bases map to TRBD1. Sequencing was performed on axillary lymph node tissue. The CDR3 bases are TGTGTCAGCTCCCGGGGACAGGGGAACTATGGCTACACCCTC. Its translation: CVSSRGQGNYGYTL.